These 17 T cell receptor beta chains originate from one sample sequenced in a study of CD8+ T cells in alopecia areata. Isolated RNA was reverse transcribed into cDNA used as the sequencing template. Method: immunoSEQ multiplex PCR; TCRdb's copy keeps in-frame clones and lacks some. The sample lists 98,000 or so clones; 50% to 60% were seen once. Sequencing was done on a sample of NKG2D-low CD8+ T cells sorted from blood. The receptors stem from a human donor with alopecia areata.

The V gene is TRBV29-1, the J gene TRBJ1-3; D is ambiguous. This CDR3 region has 16 residues. Germline CDR1 SQVTM, CDR2 ANQGSEA. V lost 2 bases, J lost 3 bases, and 17 bases lay in between. CDR3 sequence: CSVENFGQIGGNTIYF. The CDR3 DNA is TGCAGCGTTGAAAATTTCGGGCAAATCGGTGGAAACACCATATATTTT.

The rearrangement links TRBV6-5 to TRBJ2-1, with 7 bases fitting TRBD1. The CDR3 has 15 residues. The germline V gene encodes CDR1 MNHEY and CDR2 SVGAGI. J gave up 6 bases and V 0 bases, and 5 bases lay outside the gene matches. CDR3: CASSYSTTGRNEQFF. In DNA form, the CDR3 reads TGTGCCAGCAGTTACTCGACGACAGGGCGCAATGAGCAGTTCTTC.

This clone is judged medium-sized. V gene TRBV5-5 combines with J gene TRBJ2-1, with TRBD1 matching over 8 bases. V lost 4 bases, J lost 6 bases, and 6 bases stayed unmatched. Looked up from germline, CDR1 is SGHKS and CDR2 is YYEKEE (reference sequence). The CDR3 is made up of 14 amino acids. CDR3 residues: CASSRQGLANEQFF. The CDR3 DNA reads as TGTGCCAGCAGCAGACAGGGGCTGGCCAATGAGCAGTTCTTC.

This clone was observed a few times. This sequence joins TRBV2 and TRBJ2-1, with 8 positions matching TRBD2. Germline loops: CDR1 SNHLY, CDR2 FYNNEI. The CDR3 totals 15 residues. With 2 bases clipped from V and 4 bases from J, the junction kept 4 bases outside the gene matches. CDR3 region: CASSEFTGGYNEQFF. The CDR3 bases are TGTGCCAGCAGTGAATTCACGGGAGGGTACAATGAGCAGTTCTTC.

This rearrangement joins TRBV7-6 to TRBJ2-7; TRBD2 aligns across 12 bases. CDR1 and CDR2 from the germline V gene are SGHVS and FNYEAQ. The CDR3 is 15 amino acids. Trimming took 3 bases from V and 6 from J; bases not matched to a gene: 6. This CDR3 is CASSFSSGRAGEQYF. The CDR3 DNA reads as TGTGCCAGCAGCTTCTCTAGCGGGAGGGCCGGCGAGCAGTACTTC.

This rearrangement joins TRBV10-3 to TRBJ2-2, with D possibly being TRBD1 (5 bases). CDR3 length: 12 residues. Trimming cost V 6 bases and J 7 bases, with 9 bases left between them. Germline V gene lookup returns CDR1 ENHRY and CDR2 SYGVKD. As DNA, the CDR3 is TGTGCCATCAGGGCAGGGTTCGGGGAGCTGTTTTTT. Encoded protein: CAIRAGFGELFF.

V is TRBV13 and J is TRBJ2-7; 11 bases match TRBD2. V lost 5 bases, J lost 0 bases, and 6 bases stayed unmatched. The V gene's germline CDR1 is PRHDT and CDR2 FYEKMQ (reference sequence). This CDR3 has 16 amino acids. This chain's CDR3 is CASSALAGVSSYEQYF. DNA of the CDR3: TGTGCCAGCAGCGCACTAGCGGGGGTAAGCTCCTACGAGCAGTACTTC. Full variable domain (rest looked up from reference TRBV13 and TRBJ2-7): AAGVIQSPRHLIKEKRETATLKCYPIPRHDTVYWYQQGPGQDPQFLISFYEKMQSDKGSIPDRFSAQQFSDYHSELNMSSLELGDSALYFCASSALAGVSSYEQYFGPGTRLTVT.

This rearrangement joins TRBV18 to TRBJ2-1; 8 nucleotides agree with TRBD1. The junction had 6 bases not matched to a gene; V was cut back by 6 bases and J by 8 bases. CDR1 KGHSH and CDR2 LQKENI come from the germline V gene. CDR3 length: 13 residues. The CDR3 loop reads CASSRTGWDEQFF. The CDR3 DNA follows: TGTGCCAGCTCCCGGACAGGGTGGGATGAGCAGTTCTTC.

The rearrangement uses TRBV6-5 and TRBJ2-5, with TRBD2 identical over 7 bases. The CDR3 consists of 15 residues. V dropped 0 bases and J dropped 1; count of bases not matched to a gene: 2. The V gene's germline CDR1 is MNHEY and CDR2 SVGAGI. The CDR3 nucleotides are TGTGCCAGCAGTTACTCCGGGGGGACCCAAGAGACCCAGTACTTC. It encodes CASSYSGGTQETQYF.

The chain uses TRBV29-1 and TRBJ1-5; D not resolved. Trimming removed 3 bases from V and 3 bases from J, with 9 bases in between. Looked up from germline, CDR1 is SQVTM and CDR2 is ANQGSEA. The CDR3 extends over 13 amino acids. In DNA, the CDR3 is TGCAGCGTTGAGGAGGGATTCAATCAGCCCCAGCATTTT. Amino acids: CSVEEGFNQPQHF.

The chain links TRBV27 to TRBJ1-2, with 7 bases matching TRBD1. J gave up 4 bases and V 4 bases, and 3 bases lay outside the gene matches. This CDR3 comprises 13 residues. Germline V gives CDR1 MNHEY, CDR2 SMNVEV (reference sequence). CDR3 bases: TGTGCCAGCAGTTCCGACAGGGTCTATGGCTACACCTTC. It encodes CASSSDRVYGYTF.

This clone appeared a few times. V and J are TRBV2 and TRBJ2-1, with 7 bases aligning to TRBD1. In germline, CDR1 is SNHLY, CDR2 FYNNEI. The CDR3 contains 15 residues. V trimming: 7 bases; J trimming: 3 bases; junction bases outside the gene matches: 9. CDR3 in DNA: TGTGCCAGCAAGATCAGACAGGGATACTACAATGAGCAGTTCTTC. This sequence encodes CASKIRQGYYNEQFF.

The rearrangement joins TRBV6-5 to TRBJ2-1, with 7 positions matching TRBD1. Germline CDR1 and CDR2: MNHEY and SVGAGI. This CDR3 is 12 amino acids long. With 4 bases clipped from V and 9 bases from J, the junction kept 3 bases outside the gene matches. CDR3 DNA: TGTGCCAGCAGTTTAGGGGGCGGTGAGCAGTTCTTC. This gives the protein CASSLGGGEQFF.

The chain combines TRBV28 with TRBJ2-1; TRBD1 is a possible D gene (5 bases). Germline CDR1 is MDHEN and CDR2 is SYDVKM. The CDR3 contains 13 residues. Deletions cut 4 bases from V and 8 bases from J, with 12 bases between. This CDR3 is CASSSIQDDEQFF. CDR3 sequence (DNA): TGTGCCAGCAGTTCTATACAGGATGATGAGCAGTTCTTC.

This clone appeared a few times. The chain is built from TRBV6-5 and TRBJ2-7; no clear D. V was pared by 2 bases and J by 2 bases, with 7 bases between. CDR3 size: 13 residues. The germline gives CDR1 MNHEY, CDR2 SVGAGI. The DNA for the CDR3 is TGTGCCAGCAGTTACGGGCCCACCTACGAGCAGTACTTC. It yields the protein CASSYGPTYEQYF.

The V and J genes are TRBV19 and TRBJ1-1; TRBD1 matches 7 bases. CDR1 LNHDA and CDR2 SQIVND come from the germline V gene (reference sequence). CDR3 length: 15 residues. V lost 4 bases, J lost 6 bases, and 11 bases stayed unmatched. CDR3 nucleotide sequence: TGTGCCAGTAGTACAAGGGTAACAGGGGCCCCTGAAGCTTTCTTT. Its protein is CASSTRVTGAPEAFF.

The chain employs TRBV27 and TRBJ2-7; the D call may be TRBD1 or TRBD2 (5 bases each). Germline CDR1 reads MNHEY; CDR2 reads SMNVEV (reference sequence). The CDR3 sequence is 14 residues long. The V end lost 7 bases, the J end lost 3 bases, and 16 bases lay between the germline ends. The CDR3 reads CASKPTARGYEQYF. In DNA, the CDR3 is TGTGCCAGCAAACCGACAGCGAGGGGCTACGAGCAGTACTTC.